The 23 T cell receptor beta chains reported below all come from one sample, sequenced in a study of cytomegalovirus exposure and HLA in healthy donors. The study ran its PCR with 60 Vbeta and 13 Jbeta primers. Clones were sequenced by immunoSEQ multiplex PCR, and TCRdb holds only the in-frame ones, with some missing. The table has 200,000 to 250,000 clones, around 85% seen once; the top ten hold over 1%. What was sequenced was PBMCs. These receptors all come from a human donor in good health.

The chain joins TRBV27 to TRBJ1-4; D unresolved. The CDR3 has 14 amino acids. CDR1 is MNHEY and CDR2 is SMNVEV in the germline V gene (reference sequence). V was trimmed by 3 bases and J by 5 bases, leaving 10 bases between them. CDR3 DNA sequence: TGTGCCAGCAGTTTCGGGGTAAAGAATGAAAAACTGTTTTTT. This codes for CASSFGVKNEKLFF.

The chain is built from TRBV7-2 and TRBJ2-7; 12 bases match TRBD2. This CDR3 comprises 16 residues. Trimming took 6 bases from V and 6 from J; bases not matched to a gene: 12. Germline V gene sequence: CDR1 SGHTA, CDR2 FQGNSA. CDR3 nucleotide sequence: TGTGCCAGCAGAACTCAGGGAACTAGCGGGGGGAGCGAGCAGTACTTC. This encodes CASRTQGTSGGSEQYF.

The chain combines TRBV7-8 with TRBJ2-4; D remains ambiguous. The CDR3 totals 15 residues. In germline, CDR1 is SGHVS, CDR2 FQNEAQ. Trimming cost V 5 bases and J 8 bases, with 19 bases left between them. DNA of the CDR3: TGTGCCAGCAGCCAACCCGCGTTGAGTCGTCACATTCAGTACTTC. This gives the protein CASSQPALSRHIQYF.

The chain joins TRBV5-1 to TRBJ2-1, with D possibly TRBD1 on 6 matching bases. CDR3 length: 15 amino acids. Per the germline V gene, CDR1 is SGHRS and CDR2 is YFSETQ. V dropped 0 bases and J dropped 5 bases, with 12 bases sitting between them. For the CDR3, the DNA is TGCGCCAGCAGCTTGGTGGGGGCTCAGAACAATGAGCAGTTCTTC. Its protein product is CASSLVGAQNNEQFF. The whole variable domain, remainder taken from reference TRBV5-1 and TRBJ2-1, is KAGVTQTPRYLIKTRGQQVTLSCSPISGHRSVSWYQQTPGQGLQFLFEYFSETQRNKGNFPGRFSGRQFSNSRSEMNVSTLELGDSALYLCASSLVGAQNNEQFFGPGTRLTVL.

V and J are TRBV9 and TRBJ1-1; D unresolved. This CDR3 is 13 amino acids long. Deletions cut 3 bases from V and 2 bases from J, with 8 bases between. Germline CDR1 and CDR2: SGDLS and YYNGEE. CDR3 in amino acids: CASSASLNTEAFF. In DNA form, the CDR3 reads TGTGCCAGCAGCGCGTCCTTAAACACTGAAGCTTTCTTT.

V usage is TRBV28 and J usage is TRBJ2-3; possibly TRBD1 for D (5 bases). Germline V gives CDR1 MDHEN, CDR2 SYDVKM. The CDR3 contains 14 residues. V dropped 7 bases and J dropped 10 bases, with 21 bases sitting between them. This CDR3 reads CASTGDSHPGAQYF. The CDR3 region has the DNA TGTGCCAGCACCGGTGACAGCCATCCCGGTGCGCAGTATTTT.

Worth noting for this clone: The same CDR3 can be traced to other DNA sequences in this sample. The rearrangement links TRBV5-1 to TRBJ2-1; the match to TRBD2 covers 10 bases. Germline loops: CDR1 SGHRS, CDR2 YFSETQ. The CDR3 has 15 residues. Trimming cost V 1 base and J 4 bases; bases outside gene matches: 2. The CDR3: CASSLRAGGYNEQFF. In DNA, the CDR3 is TGCGCCAGCAGCTTGAGAGCGGGGGGGTACAATGAGCAGTTCTTC.

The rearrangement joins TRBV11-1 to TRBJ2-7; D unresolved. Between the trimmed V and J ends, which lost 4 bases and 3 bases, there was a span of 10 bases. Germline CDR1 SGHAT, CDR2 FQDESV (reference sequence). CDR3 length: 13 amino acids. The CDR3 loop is CASSSQTFYEQYF. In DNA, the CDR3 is TGTGCCAGCAGCTCCCAAACTTTCTACGAGCAGTACTTC.

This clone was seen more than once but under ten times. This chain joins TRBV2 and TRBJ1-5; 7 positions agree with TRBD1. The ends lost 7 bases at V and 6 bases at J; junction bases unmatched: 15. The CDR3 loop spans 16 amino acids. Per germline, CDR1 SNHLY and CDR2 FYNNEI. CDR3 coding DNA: TGTGCCAGCAAAGGGGTTAGAGGGGGCTTGGGTCAGCCCCAGCATTTT. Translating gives CASKGVRGGLGQPQHF.

The CDR3 DNA is TGCGCCAGCAGCTCCGACAGGGGTGGCTACACCTTC. It is translated as CASSSDRGGYTF. This sequence joins TRBV5-1 and TRBJ1-2; 8 bases align to TRBD1. The germline V gene encodes CDR1 SGHRS and CDR2 YFSETQ. With V trimmed by 3 bases and J by 7 bases, 2 bases remained unmatched. The length of the CDR3 is 12 residues.

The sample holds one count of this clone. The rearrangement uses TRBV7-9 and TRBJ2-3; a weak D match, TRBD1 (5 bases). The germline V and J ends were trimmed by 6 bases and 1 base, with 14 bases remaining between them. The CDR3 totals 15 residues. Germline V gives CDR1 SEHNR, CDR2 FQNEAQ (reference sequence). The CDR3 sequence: CASRLRTQGTDTQYF. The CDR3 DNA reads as TGTGCCAGCAGGTTACGTACACAGGGCACAGATACGCAGTATTTT. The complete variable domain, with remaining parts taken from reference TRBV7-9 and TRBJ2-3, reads DTGVSQNPRHKITKRGQNVTFRCDPISEHNRLYWYRQTLGQGPEFLTYFQNEAQLEKSRLLSDRFSAERPKGSFSTLEIQRTEQGDSAMYLCASRLRTQGTDTQYFGPGTRLTVL.

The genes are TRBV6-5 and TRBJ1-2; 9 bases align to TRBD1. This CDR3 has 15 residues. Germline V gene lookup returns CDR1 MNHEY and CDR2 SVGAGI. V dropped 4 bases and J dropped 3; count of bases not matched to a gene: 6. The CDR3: CASSFLQGADYGYTF. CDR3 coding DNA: TGTGCCAGCAGTTTCTTACAGGGGGCGGACTATGGCTACACCTTC.

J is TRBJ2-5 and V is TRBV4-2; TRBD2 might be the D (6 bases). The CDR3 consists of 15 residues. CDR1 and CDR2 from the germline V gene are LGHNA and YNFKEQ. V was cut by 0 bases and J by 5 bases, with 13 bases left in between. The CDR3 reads CASSQEGLAMETQYF. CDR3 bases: TGTGCCAGCAGCCAAGAGGGACTCGCGATGGAGACCCAGTACTTC.

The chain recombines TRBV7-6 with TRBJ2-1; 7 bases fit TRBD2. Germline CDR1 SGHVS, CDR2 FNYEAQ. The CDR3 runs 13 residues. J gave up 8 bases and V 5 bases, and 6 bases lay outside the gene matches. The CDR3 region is CASSPAGVHEQFF. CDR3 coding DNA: TGTGCCAGCAGCCCCGCGGGAGTCCATGAGCAGTTCTTC.

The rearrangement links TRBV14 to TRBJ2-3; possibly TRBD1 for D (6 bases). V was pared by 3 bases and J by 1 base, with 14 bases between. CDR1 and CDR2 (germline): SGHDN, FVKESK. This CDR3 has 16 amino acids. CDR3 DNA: TGTGCCAGCAGCCATAGAAAGGGGGAAGGCACAGATACGCAGTATTTT. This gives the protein CASSHRKGEGTDTQYF.

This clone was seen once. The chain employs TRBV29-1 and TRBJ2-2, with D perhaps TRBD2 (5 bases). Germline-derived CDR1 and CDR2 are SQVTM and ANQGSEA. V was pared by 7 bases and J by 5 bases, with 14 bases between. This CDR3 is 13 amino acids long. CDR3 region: CSGQKEGTGELFF. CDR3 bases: TGCAGCGGACAAAAAGAGGGAACCGGGGAGCTGTTTTTT.

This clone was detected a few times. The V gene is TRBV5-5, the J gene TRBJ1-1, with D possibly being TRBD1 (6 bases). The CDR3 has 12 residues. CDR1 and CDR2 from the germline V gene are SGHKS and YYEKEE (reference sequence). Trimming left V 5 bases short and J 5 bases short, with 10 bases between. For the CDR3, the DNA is TGTGCCAGCAGGGGGAGGGGGACTGAAGCTTTCTTT. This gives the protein CASRGRGTEAFF.

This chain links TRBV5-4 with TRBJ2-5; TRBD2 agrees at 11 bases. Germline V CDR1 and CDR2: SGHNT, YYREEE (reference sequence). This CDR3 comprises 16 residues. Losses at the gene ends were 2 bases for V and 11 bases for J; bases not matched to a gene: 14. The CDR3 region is CASSFFLAGGPGEQYF. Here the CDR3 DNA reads TGTGCCAGCAGCTTCTTTTTAGCGGGAGGGCCGGGGGAGCAGTACTTC.

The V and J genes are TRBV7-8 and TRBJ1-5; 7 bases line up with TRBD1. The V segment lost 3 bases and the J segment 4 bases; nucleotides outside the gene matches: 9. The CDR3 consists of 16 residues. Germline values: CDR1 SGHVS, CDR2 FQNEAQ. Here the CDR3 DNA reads TGTGCCAGCAGCTTTTTCGCGGGCAGGGGGAATCAGCCCCAGCATTTT. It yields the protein CASSFFAGRGNQPQHF.

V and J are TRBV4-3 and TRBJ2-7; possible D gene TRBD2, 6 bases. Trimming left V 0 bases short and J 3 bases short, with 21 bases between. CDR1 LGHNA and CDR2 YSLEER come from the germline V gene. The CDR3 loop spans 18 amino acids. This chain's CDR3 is CASSQDPQSTGVRYEQYF. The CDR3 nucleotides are TGCGCCAGCAGCCAAGATCCGCAATCCACGGGAGTTCGCTACGAGCAGTACTTC.

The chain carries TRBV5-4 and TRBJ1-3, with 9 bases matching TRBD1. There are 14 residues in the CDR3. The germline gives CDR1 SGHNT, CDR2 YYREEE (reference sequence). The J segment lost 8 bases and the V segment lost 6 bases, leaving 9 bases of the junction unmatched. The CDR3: CASIPLHRGHTIYF. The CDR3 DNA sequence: TGTGCCAGCATACCACTACACAGGGGGCACACCATATATTTT.

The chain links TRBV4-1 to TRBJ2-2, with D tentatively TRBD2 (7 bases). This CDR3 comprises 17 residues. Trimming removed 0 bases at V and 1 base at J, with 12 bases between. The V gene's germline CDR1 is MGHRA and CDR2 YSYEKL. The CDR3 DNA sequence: TGCGCCAGCAGCCAAGATAGTAGGGGGGGGAACACCGGGGAGCTGTTTTTT. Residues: CASSQDSRGGNTGELFF.

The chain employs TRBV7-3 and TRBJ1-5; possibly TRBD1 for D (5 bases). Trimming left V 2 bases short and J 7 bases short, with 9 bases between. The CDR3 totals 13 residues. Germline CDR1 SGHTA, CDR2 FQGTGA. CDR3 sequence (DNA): TGTGCCAGCAGCTTAGACAGATCCCAGCCCCAGCATTTT. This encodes CASSLDRSQPQHF.